What follows is one T cell receptor (beta chain) and its context. The data stem from a study of blood T cell repertoires in COVID-19. Across the study: The study drew acute and convalescent COVID-19 samples from the United States, Italy and Spain.

The age range of participants was about 18 to 95 years, with residence in around 22 US areas. The CDR3 contains 15 residues. Between the trimmed V and J ends, which lost 3 bases and 7 bases, there was a span of 13 bases. Germline V gives CDR1 LGHDT, CDR2 YNNKEL (reference sequence). In the authors' methods: Reference gene primers were amplified, and this amplification served to estimate nucleated cell counts. The assay was immunoSEQ multiplex PCR, and TCRdb's table has in-frame clones only and misses some. V and J calls and clone size are those listed in that table; D and trimming were worked out from the DNA. This sample yields nearly 400,000 clones, of which about 90% are seen a single time; approximately 1.5% belongs to the top ten.

V is TRBV3-1 (or the pseudogene TRBV3-2) and J is TRBJ1-6, with D perhaps TRBD1 (6 bases). The clonotype originates from a woman in her 30s who had recovered from COVID-19. The sequencing input was PBMCs or T cells enriched from blood (not recorded which). CDR3 nucleotide sequence: TGTGCCAGCAGCCACCCCGGACAGATGAATTCACCCCTCCACTTT. Amino acids: CASSHPGQMNSPLHF.